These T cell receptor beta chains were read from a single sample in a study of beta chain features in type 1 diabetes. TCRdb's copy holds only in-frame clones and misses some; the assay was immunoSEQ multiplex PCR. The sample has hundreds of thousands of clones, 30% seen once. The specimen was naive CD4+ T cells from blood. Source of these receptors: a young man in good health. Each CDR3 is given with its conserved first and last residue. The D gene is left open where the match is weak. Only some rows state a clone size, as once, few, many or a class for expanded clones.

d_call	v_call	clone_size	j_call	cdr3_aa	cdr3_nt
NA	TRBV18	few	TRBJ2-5	CASSPPRETQYF	TGTGCCAGCTCACCACCGAGGGAGACCCAGTACTTC
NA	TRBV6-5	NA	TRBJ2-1	CASRPPGAPYNEQFF	TGTGCCAGCAGACCTCCAGGGGCGCCCTACAATGAGCAGTTCTTC
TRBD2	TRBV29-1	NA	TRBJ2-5	CSVYRLAGVSETQYF	TGCAGCGTTTATCGACTAGCGGGAGTCAGTGAGACCCAGTACTTC
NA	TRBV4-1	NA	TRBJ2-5	CASSQTGIQETQYF	TGCGCCAGCAGCCAAACAGGGATTCAAGAGACCCAGTACTTC
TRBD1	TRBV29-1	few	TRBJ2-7	CSTRDRGSTYEQYF	TGCAGCACCCGGGACAGGGGATCTACCTACGAGCAGTACTTC
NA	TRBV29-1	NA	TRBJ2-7	CSVSRQVGYEQYF	TGCAGCGTCAGCCGACAGGTTGGGTACGAGCAGTACTTC
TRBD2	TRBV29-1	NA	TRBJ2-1	CSVEDRGSSGILSPYNEQFF	TGCAGCGTTGAAGATCGGGGGAGTAGCGGGATTTTATCACCCTACAATGAGCAGTTCTTC
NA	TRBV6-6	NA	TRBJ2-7	CASRQGLRDEQYF	TGTGCCAGCAGGCAGGGGTTAAGGGACGAGCAGTACTTC
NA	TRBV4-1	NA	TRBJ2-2	CASSHREIGYGELFF	TGCGCCAGCAGCCACCGGGAGATCGGATACGGGGAGCTGTTTTTT
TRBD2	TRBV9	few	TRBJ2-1	CASSVTSGSRIEQFF	TGTGCCAGCAGCGTTACTAGCGGGAGTAGAATTGAGCAGTTCTTC
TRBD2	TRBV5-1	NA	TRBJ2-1	CASSFGLAGGNEQFF	TGCGCCAGCAGCTTTGGTCTAGCGGGAGGTAATGAGCAGTTCTTC
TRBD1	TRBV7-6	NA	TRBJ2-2	CASSAAGTGITGELFF	TGTGCCAGCAGCGCCGCAGGGACAGGGATAACCGGGGAGCTGTTTTTT
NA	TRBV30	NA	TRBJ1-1	CAWSVGTGNTEAFF	TGTGCCTGGAGTGTAGGTACAGGGAACACTGAAGCTTTCTTT
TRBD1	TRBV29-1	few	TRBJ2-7	CSAGASGSGGPEQYF	TGCAGCGCCGGGGCTTCGGGGTCAGGGGGCCCCGAGCAGTACTTC
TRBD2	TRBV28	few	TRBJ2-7	CASNPAGTSNNEQYF	TGTGCCAGCAACCCTGCCGGGACTAGCAACAACGAGCAGTACTTC
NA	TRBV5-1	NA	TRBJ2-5	CASRLQGSQETQYF	TGCGCCAGCAGGCTACAGGGATCTCAAGAGACCCAGTACTTC
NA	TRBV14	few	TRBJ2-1	CASSQDPQGWNEQFF	TGTGCCAGCAGCCAAGATCCTCAGGGGTGGAATGAGCAGTTCTTC
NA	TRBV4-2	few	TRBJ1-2	CASSQEWDIRSYGYTF	TGTGCCAGCAGCCAAGAATGGGACATCCGATCCTATGGCTACACCTTC
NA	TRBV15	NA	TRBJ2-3	CATGRPGGTDTQYF	TGTGCCACCGGACGCCCGGGGGGCACAGATACGCAGTATTTT
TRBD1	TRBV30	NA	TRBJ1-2	CAWSDRGFGYTF	TGTGCCTGGAGTGACAGGGGTTTCGGCTACACCTTC
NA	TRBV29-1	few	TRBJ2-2	CSVEIRDTNTGELFF	TGCAGCGTTGAAATCCGGGACACCAACACCGGGGAGCTGTTTTTT
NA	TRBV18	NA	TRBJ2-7	CASSPTTNYEQYF	TGTGCCAGCTCACCTACTACGAACTACGAGCAGTACTTC
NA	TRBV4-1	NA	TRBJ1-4	CASSQDPVIGRKLFF	TGCGCCAGCAGCCAAGATCCAGTAATAGGGAGGAAACTGTTTTTT
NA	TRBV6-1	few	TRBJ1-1	CASAVLEMNTEAFF	TGTGCCAGTGCGGTGTTGGAGATGAACACTGAAGCTTTCTTT
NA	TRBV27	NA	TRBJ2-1	CASSLRVGGEQFF	TGTGCCAGCAGTTTACGGGTCGGCGGTGAGCAGTTCTTC
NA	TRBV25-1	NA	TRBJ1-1	CASSEPRNTEAFF	TGTGCCAGCAGTGAGCCCCGGAACACTGAAGCTTTCTTT
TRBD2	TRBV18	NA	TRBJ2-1	CASSPAGLAGNEQFF	TGTGCCAGCTCACCGGCGGGACTAGCGGGCAATGAGCAGTTCTTC
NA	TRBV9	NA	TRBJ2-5	CASSVSLGQETQYF	TGTGCCAGCAGCGTATCGCTCGGACAAGAGACCCAGTACTTC
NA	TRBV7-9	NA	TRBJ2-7	CASSLYGDSYEQYF	TGTGCCAGCAGCTTATACGGGGACTCCTACGAGCAGTACTTC
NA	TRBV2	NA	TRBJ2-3	CASSDGPFPDTQYF	TGTGCCAGCAGTGACGGACCATTTCCAGATACGCAGTATTTT
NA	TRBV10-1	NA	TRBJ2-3	CASSELAVSTDTQYF	TGCGCCAGCAGTGAACTGGCGGTTAGCACAGATACGCAGTATTTT
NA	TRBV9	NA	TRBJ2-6	CASSITGANVLTF	TGTGCCAGCAGCATTACTGGGGCCAACGTCCTGACTTTC
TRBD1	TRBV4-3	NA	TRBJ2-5	CASSQEVSRGRETQYF	TGCGCCAGCAGCCAAGAAGTTTCCAGGGGGCGGGAGACCCAGTACTTC
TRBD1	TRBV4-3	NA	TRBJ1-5	CASSPSGGENQPQHF	TGCGCCAGCAGCCCGTCAGGGGGGGAGAATCAGCCCCAGCATTTT
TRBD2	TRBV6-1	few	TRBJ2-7	CASRQTSAYEQYF	TGTGCCAGCAGACAGACTAGCGCCTACGAGCAGTACTTC
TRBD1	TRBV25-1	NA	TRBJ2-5	CASSTGETIQETQYF	TGTGCCAGCAGTACAGGGGAAACGATCCAAGAGACCCAGTACTTC
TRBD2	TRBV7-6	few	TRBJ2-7	CASSSAGGSYEQYF	TGTGCCAGCAGTTCCGCGGGGGGCTCCTACGAGCAGTACTTC
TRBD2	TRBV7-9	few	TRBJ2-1	CASIGTSGYNEQFF	TGTGCCAGCATCGGGACTAGCGGTTACAATGAGCAGTTCTTC
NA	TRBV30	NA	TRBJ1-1	CAWSPKGKNTEAFF	TGTGCCTGGAGTCCAAAGGGGAAGAACACTGAAGCTTTCTTT
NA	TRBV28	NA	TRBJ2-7	CASSTRGEQYF	TGTGCCAGCAGCACCCGGGGGGAGCAGTACTTC
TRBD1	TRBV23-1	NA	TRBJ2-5	CAILMRQGETQYF	TGCGCCATCCTCATGCGACAGGGGGAGACCCAGTACTTC
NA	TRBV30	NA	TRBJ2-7	CAWSIQGGPYEQYF	TGTGCCTGGAGTATCCAGGGAGGTCCCTACGAGCAGTACTTC
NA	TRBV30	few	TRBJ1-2	CAWSVSGSDGYTF	TGTGCCTGGAGTGTGTCAGGATCGGATGGCTACACCTTC
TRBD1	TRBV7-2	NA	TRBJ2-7	CASSLARDRPYEQYF	TGTGCCAGCAGCTTAGCTAGGGACAGGCCCTACGAGCAGTACTTC
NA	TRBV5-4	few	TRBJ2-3	CASSLAAARRDTQYF	TGTGCCAGCAGCTTGGCGGCGGCGAGGAGGGATACGCAGTATTTT
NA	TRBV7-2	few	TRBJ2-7	CASSLAQGYEQYF	TGTGCCAGCAGCTTAGCGCAGGGCTACGAGCAGTACTTC
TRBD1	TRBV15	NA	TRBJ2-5	CATSRDRTGQETQYF	TGTGCCACCAGCAGAGATAGGACAGGACAAGAGACCCAGTACTTC
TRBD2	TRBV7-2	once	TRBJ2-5	CASSPQGTSETQYF	TGTGCCAGCAGCCCCCAGGGGACTAGTGAGACCCAGTACTTC
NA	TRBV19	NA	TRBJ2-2	CASYGGTGELFF	TGTGCCAGTTACGGTGGGACCGGGGAGCTGTTTTTT
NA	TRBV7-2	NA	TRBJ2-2	CASSLSNTGELFF	TGTGCCAGCAGCTTATCGAACACCGGGGAGCTGTTTTTT
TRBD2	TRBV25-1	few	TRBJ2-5	CASRPAGMETQYF	TGTGCCAGCAGACCAGCGGGAATGGAGACCCAGTACTTC
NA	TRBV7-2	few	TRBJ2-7	CASSLAPRGSAYEQYF	TGTGCCAGCAGCTTAGCACCTCGGGGGAGCGCCTACGAGCAGTACTTC
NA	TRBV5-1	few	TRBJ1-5	CASSLSGPNQPQHF	TGCGCCAGCAGCTTGTCAGGACCCAATCAGCCCCAGCATTTT
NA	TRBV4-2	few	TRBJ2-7	CASSRLQAAEPSYEQYF	TGTGCCAGCAGCCGCCTCCAGGCCGCGGAGCCCTCCTACGAGCAGTACTTC
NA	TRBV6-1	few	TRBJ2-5	CASTGQQETQYF	TGTGCCAGCACCGGACAGCAAGAGACCCAGTACTTC
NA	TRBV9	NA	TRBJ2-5	CASSFGSQETQYF	TGTGCCAGCAGCTTCGGAAGTCAAGAGACCCAGTACTTC